The rows below give T cell receptor beta chains drawn from one sample of a study of identical twins. TCRdb itself ran the 5' RACE reads through MiXCR, one entry per CDR3 protein. The repertoire holds about 240,000 distinct CDR3 sequences, with roughly a tenth as singletons. The sample taken for sequencing was memory T cells sorted from blood. The receptors come from a middle-aged man in good health. CDR3s include the opening cysteine and the closing phenylalanine or tryptophan.

TRBV19	TRBJ1-5	CASSIVGGNQPQHF
TRBV6-5	TRBJ1-2	CASSYSPGADGYTF
TRBV7-2	TRBJ2-1	CASSLTPLYGEQFF
TRBV10-3	TRBJ2-1	CAISENGQGFNQFF
TRBV4-3	TRBJ2-2	CASSQDDRGNTGELFF
TRBV6-5	TRBJ2-1	CASSYSGGFPFF
TRBV21-1	TRBJ2-2	CASPVSAGQNTGELFF
TRBV29-1	TRBJ1-4	CSVGGTGGNEKLFF
TRBV28	TRBJ2-2	CASSLPTGELFF
TRBV12-3/TRBV12-4	TRBJ1-1	CASSLAAGLGAFF
TRBV7-9	TRBJ2-1	CASSPLVGRGGNEQFF
TRBV5-8	TRBJ1-1	CASSRDRAAEAFF
TRBV7-2	TRBJ1-6	CASSLGGSGSPLHF
TRBV11-2	TRBJ2-5	CASSLGAALETQYF
TRBV14	TRBJ1-4	CASSPRQSTNEKLFF
TRBV12-3/TRBV12-4	TRBJ2-7	CASSLGDKREQYF
TRBV4-1	TRBJ2-7	CASSQTGTLGYEQYF
TRBV4-2	TRBJ2-1	CASSQVFRGGKPGNEQFF
TRBV4-3	TRBJ2-5	CASSQDYREETQYF
TRBV10-3	TRBJ1-1	CAISDGLNTEAFF
TRBV12-3/TRBV12-4	TRBJ1-2	CASSDRGNYGYTF
TRBV4-2	TRBJ1-4	CASSQDRGYEKLFF
TRBV28	TRBJ2-5	CASSAGARETQYF
TRBV7-2	TRBJ2-3	CASSLAPSGATDTQYF
TRBV5-5	TRBJ1-6	CASSFSGYNNSPLHF
TRBV20-1	TRBJ2-1	CSAKDPSGAVPYNEQFF
TRBV20-1	TRBJ2-5	CSSHDQIEETQYF
TRBV5-1	TRBJ2-5	CASSPEDQETQYF